The rows below give T cell receptor beta chains drawn from one sample of a study of cytomegalovirus exposure and HLA in healthy donors. The protocol was immunoSEQ multiplex PCR, while the TCRdb copy is restricted to in-frame clones and leaves out a portion. The data show 150,000 or so clones, 60% to 75% seen once. The specimen sequenced was PBMCs. All receptors come from a man aged 18 to 30 in good health and CMV-seronegative. Both conserved end residues are part of each CDR3. The order of the fields is D gene, clone size, V gene, J gene, CDR3 DNA, CDR3 protein. D genes are given only for firm matches. Rows may omit the clone size; those that give it use once, few, many or a size class.

D gene: .; clone size: .; V gene: TRBV10-1; J gene: TRBJ1-5; CDR3 DNA: TGCGCCAGCAGTGGTTCAGGGTGGGATCAGCCCCAGCATTTT; CDR3 protein: CASSGSGWDQPQHF
D gene: TRBD2; clone size: .; V gene: TRBV28; J gene: TRBJ2-1; CDR3 DNA: TGTGCCAGCCGCCCGGGAGTAGCGGGGGGAATCTCCTACAATGAGCAGTTCTTC; CDR3 protein: CASRPGVAGGISYNEQFF
D gene: TRBD1; clone size: .; V gene: TRBV28; J gene: TRBJ1-2; CDR3 DNA: TGTGCCAGCAGACCCTTAGACAGGGTGGGTGGCTACACCTTC; CDR3 protein: CASRPLDRVGGYTF
D gene: TRBD1; clone size: .; V gene: TRBV2; J gene: TRBJ1-6; CDR3 DNA: TGTGCCAGCACTCCGGGACAGGGGTTATATAATTCACCCCTCCACTTT; CDR3 protein: CASTPGQGLYNSPLHF
D gene: .; clone size: .; V gene: TRBV9; J gene: TRBJ1-1; CDR3 DNA: TGTGCCAGCAGCGTCAGTGGGAGGGAAGCTTTCTTT; CDR3 protein: CASSVSGREAFF
D gene: TRBD2; clone size: once; V gene: TRBV7-8; J gene: TRBJ2-5; CDR3 DNA: TGTGCCAGCAGCTTAGTCCCTAGCGGCTACTTAGGAGAGACCCAGTACTTC; CDR3 protein: CASSLVPSGYLGETQYF
D gene: .; clone size: .; V gene: TRBV14; J gene: TRBJ2-3; CDR3 DNA: TGTGCCAGCAGCCAAGATCCCCCGGATACGCAGTATTTT; CDR3 protein: CASSQDPPDTQYF
D gene: TRBD1; clone size: .; V gene: TRBV5-1; J gene: TRBJ2-7; CDR3 DNA: TGCGCCAGCAGCCCACTGACAGGGGTCAGGCAGTACTTC; CDR3 protein: CASSPLTGVRQYF
D gene: .; clone size: .; V gene: TRBV4-3; J gene: TRBJ2-6; CDR3 DNA: TGCGCCAGCAGCCAAGACCAGGGGCTCCACTCTGGGGCCAACGGCCTGACTTTC; CDR3 protein: CASSQDQGLHSGANGLTF
D gene: .; clone size: few; V gene: TRBV4-1; J gene: TRBJ2-1; CDR3 DNA: TGCGCCAGCAGCCAAGATAATGGCCAGGGGATCTACAATGAGCAGTTCTTC; CDR3 protein: CASSQDNGQGIYNEQFF
D gene: TRBD2; clone size: .; V gene: TRBV15; J gene: TRBJ2-3; CDR3 DNA: TGTGCCACCATGACCGGGACTAGCGGCCTTCCTAGCACAGATACGCAGTATTTT; CDR3 protein: CATMTGTSGLPSTDTQYF
D gene: .; clone size: .; V gene: TRBV7-2; J gene: TRBJ1-1; CDR3 DNA: TGTGCCAGCAGCCATCTACCCGGCTCCCAGGGGAACACTGAAGCTTTCTTT; CDR3 protein: CASSHLPGSQGNTEAFF
D gene: .; clone size: .; V gene: TRBV9; J gene: TRBJ2-7; CDR3 DNA: TGTGCCAGCAGCGTAGAAAGTGGGGGGGCTTCCTACGAGCAGTACTTC; CDR3 protein: CASSVESGGASYEQYF
D gene: .; clone size: .; V gene: TRBV5-1; J gene: TRBJ1-1; CDR3 DNA: TGCGCCAGCAGCTTGGTTCAGGGGAACACTGAAGCTTTCTTT; CDR3 protein: CASSLVQGNTEAFF
D gene: .; clone size: .; V gene: TRBV4-3; J gene: TRBJ2-7; CDR3 DNA: TGCGCCAGCAGCCAAGATGGTAACGGTCCCTACGAGCAGTACTTC; CDR3 protein: CASSQDGNGPYEQYF
D gene: .; clone size: .; V gene: TRBV7-2; J gene: TRBJ2-7; CDR3 DNA: TGTGCCAGCAGCTTAAGCGGCCAGAAATCCTACGAGCAGTACTTC; CDR3 protein: CASSLSGQKSYEQYF
D gene: .; clone size: .; V gene: TRBV10-1; J gene: TRBJ2-4; CDR3 DNA: TGCGCCAGCGGCATGTGTTTCAACATTCAGTACTTC; CDR3 protein: CASGMCFNIQYF
D gene: .; clone size: .; V gene: TRBV14; J gene: TRBJ1-1; CDR3 DNA: TGTGCCAGCAGCCAAGTCCAGGCAGGGTCTGAAGCTTTCTTT; CDR3 protein: CASSQVQAGSEAFF
D gene: TRBD1; clone size: .; V gene: TRBV15; J gene: TRBJ1-2; CDR3 DNA: TGTGCCACCAGCAGGTACGGACAGGGGGGTGTTGGTGGCTACACCTTC; CDR3 protein: CATSRYGQGGVGGYTF
D gene: .; clone size: .; V gene: TRBV11-3; J gene: TRBJ2-1; CDR3 DNA: TGTGCCAGCAGCTTAAGGGGGGGTCTTGAGCAGTTCTTC; CDR3 protein: CASSLRGGLEQFF
D gene: .; clone size: once; V gene: TRBV7-9; J gene: TRBJ1-1; CDR3 DNA: TGTGCCAGCAGCTTGTTCGGCACTGAAGCTTTCTTT; CDR3 protein: CASSLFGTEAFF
D gene: TRBD2; clone size: .; V gene: TRBV9; J gene: TRBJ2-5; CDR3 DNA: TGTGCCAGCAGCGAGGGCGGGGGGGGCAAGACCCAGTACTTC; CDR3 protein: CASSEGGGGKTQYF
D gene: TRBD2; clone size: .; V gene: TRBV6-6; J gene: TRBJ2-7; CDR3 DNA: TGTGCCAGCAGACTGACTAGCCGCTACGAGCAGTACTTC; CDR3 protein: CASRLTSRYEQYF
D gene: .; clone size: .; V gene: TRBV2; J gene: TRBJ1-5; CDR3 DNA: TGTGCCAGCAAGCGGGCGTATAGCAATCAGCCCCAGCATTTT; CDR3 protein: CASKRAYSNQPQHF
D gene: .; clone size: .; V gene: TRBV19; J gene: TRBJ1-2; CDR3 DNA: TGTGCCAGTAGTAAGCAGGGGACTAACTATGGCTACACCTTC; CDR3 protein: CASSKQGTNYGYTF
D gene: .; clone size: .; V gene: TRBV2; J gene: TRBJ1-1; CDR3 DNA: TGTGCCAGCAGTGCCACGACAAGGAACACTGAAGCTTTCTTT; CDR3 protein: CASSATTRNTEAFF
D gene: .; clone size: .; V gene: TRBV7-9; J gene: TRBJ2-7; CDR3 DNA: TGTGCCAGCAGCTTAGGGGGCAGGGGAAGAGGTTACGAGCAGTACTTC; CDR3 protein: CASSLGGRGRGYEQYF
D gene: .; clone size: few; V gene: TRBV5-6; J gene: TRBJ2-3; CDR3 DNA: TGTGCCAGCAGCGTGACAGGCATCTTCACAGATACGCAGTATTTT; CDR3 protein: CASSVTGIFTDTQYF
D gene: TRBD2; clone size: few; V gene: TRBV19; J gene: TRBJ2-1; CDR3 DNA: TGTGCCAGTAGTAGCGGGAGCTCCTACAATGAGCAGTTCTTC; CDR3 protein: CASSSGSSYNEQFF
D gene: TRBD2; clone size: .; V gene: TRBV2; J gene: TRBJ2-5; CDR3 DNA: TGTGCCAGCAGATTCGGGGGGGCGTGGGGGGACGGAGAGACCCAGTACTTC; CDR3 protein: CASRFGGAWGDGETQYF
D gene: .; clone size: .; V gene: TRBV5-1; J gene: TRBJ2-7; CDR3 DNA: TGCGCCAGCAGCTTGGGGTCACAGGGACCATCAAGCTACGAGCAGTACTTC; CDR3 protein: CASSLGSQGPSSYEQYF
D gene: .; clone size: .; V gene: TRBV5-5; J gene: TRBJ2-2; CDR3 DNA: TGTGCCAGCAGCACTATTCTAGAGAACACCGGGGAGCTGTTTTTT; CDR3 protein: CASSTILENTGELFF
D gene: TRBD2; clone size: .; V gene: TRBV10-2; J gene: TRBJ2-5; CDR3 DNA: TGCGCCAGCAGGGGGGGGTCGGAGACCCAGTACTTC; CDR3 protein: CASRGGSETQYF
D gene: TRBD2; clone size: .; V gene: TRBV7-2; J gene: TRBJ2-1; CDR3 DNA: TGTGCCAGCAGCTTATTGGCGGGGGGGCTCTACAATGAGCAGTTCTTC; CDR3 protein: CASSLLAGGLYNEQFF
D gene: TRBD2; clone size: .; V gene: TRBV15; J gene: TRBJ2-5; CDR3 DNA: TGTGCCACCAGCAGAGATAGGCCTAGCGGGGGGCAAGAGACCCAGTACTTC; CDR3 protein: CATSRDRPSGGQETQYF
D gene: TRBD1; clone size: .; V gene: TRBV19; J gene: TRBJ2-1; CDR3 DNA: TGTGCCAGTAGCCCGGGACAGGGCTACAATGAGCAGTTCTTC; CDR3 protein: CASSPGQGYNEQFF
D gene: TRBD2; clone size: .; V gene: TRBV27; J gene: TRBJ2-5; CDR3 DNA: TGTGCCAGCAGTCCGCTTCGGGTAGCGGGGGACCCCCAAGAGACCCAGTACTTC; CDR3 protein: CASSPLRVAGDPQETQYF
D gene: .; clone size: few; V gene: TRBV7-9; J gene: TRBJ2-3; CDR3 DNA: TGTGCCAGCAGCTCAGGGGGGGCGGGGGGATATGATACGCAGTATTTT; CDR3 protein: CASSSGGAGGYDTQYF
D gene: TRBD1; clone size: .; V gene: TRBV4-1; J gene: TRBJ2-3; CDR3 DNA: TGCGCCAGCAGCCAAGTGCAGGGGGCTGCAGATACGCAGTATTTT; CDR3 protein: CASSQVQGAADTQYF
D gene: .; clone size: .; V gene: TRBV19; J gene: TRBJ1-1; CDR3 DNA: TGTGCCAGTAGTCTCAGACAGCGGAACACTGAAGCTTTCTTT; CDR3 protein: CASSLRQRNTEAFF
D gene: .; clone size: .; V gene: TRBV30; J gene: TRBJ2-5; CDR3 DNA: TGTCCCCCGAGGAAGGGGGGGGGTTGGACCCAGTACTTC; CDR3 protein: CPPRKGGGWTQYF
D gene: TRBD1; clone size: .; V gene: TRBV18; J gene: TRBJ1-6; CDR3 DNA: TGTGCCAGCTCACCCGGGACAGCGGCTAATTCACCCCTCCACTTT; CDR3 protein: CASSPGTAANSPLHF
D gene: .; clone size: .; V gene: TRBV7-2; J gene: TRBJ1-2; CDR3 DNA: TGTGCCAGCAGCCAAGGGGGAGCGGTAGACTATGGCTACACCTTC; CDR3 protein: CASSQGGAVDYGYTF
D gene: .; clone size: .; V gene: TRBV7-9; J gene: TRBJ2-1; CDR3 DNA: TGTGCCAGCATGGGTCCTGGGGCATCCTACAATGAGCAGTTCTTC; CDR3 protein: CASMGPGASYNEQFF
D gene: .; clone size: once; V gene: TRBV27; J gene: TRBJ2-6; CDR3 DNA: TGTGCCAGCAGATCCCCTTTGCGCTCTGGGGCCAACGTCCTGACTTTC; CDR3 protein: CASRSPLRSGANVLTF
D gene: .; clone size: .; V gene: TRBV30; J gene: TRBJ2-7; CDR3 DNA: TGTGCCTGGAGTAAGAAGCAGGCCCGCGAGCAGTACTTC; CDR3 protein: CAWSKKQAREQYF
D gene: TRBD2; clone size: once; V gene: TRBV19; J gene: TRBJ2-7; CDR3 DNA: TGTGCCAGTACCCCCCGCACGGGGGGCGAGCAGTACTTC; CDR3 protein: CASTPRTGGEQYF
D gene: .; clone size: .; V gene: TRBV6-5; J gene: TRBJ1-4; CDR3 DNA: TGTGCCAGCAGTTACGACGCGGGAAGGGGTAATGAAAAACTGTTTTTT; CDR3 protein: CASSYDAGRGNEKLFF
D gene: TRBD1; clone size: .; V gene: TRBV7-2; J gene: TRBJ1-2; CDR3 DNA: TGTGCCAGCCGCCCGGGACAGGGTAATGGCCACACCTTC; CDR3 protein: CASRPGQGNGHTF
D gene: .; clone size: .; V gene: TRBV7-6; J gene: TRBJ2-7; CDR3 DNA: TGTGCCAGCAGCTCGAGGACAGACTCCTACGAGCAGTACTTC; CDR3 protein: CASSSRTDSYEQYF
D gene: .; clone size: .; V gene: TRBV7-2; J gene: TRBJ2-3; CDR3 DNA: TGTGCCAGTAAGCTGGTAAACGTAGATACGCAGTATTTT; CDR3 protein: CASKLVNVDTQYF
D gene: .; clone size: few; V gene: TRBV7-2; J gene: TRBJ2-2; CDR3 DNA: TGTGCCAGCAGCTTTGGGCATGGGACCGGGGAGCTGTTTTTT; CDR3 protein: CASSFGHGTGELFF
D gene: TRBD1; clone size: .; V gene: TRBV4-1; J gene: TRBJ1-2; CDR3 DNA: TGCGCCAGCAGCCAAACGGGACAGGGAGGCCTTTATGGCTACACCTTC; CDR3 protein: CASSQTGQGGLYGYTF
D gene: TRBD2; clone size: .; V gene: TRBV6-4; J gene: TRBJ2-1; CDR3 DNA: TGTGCCAGCAGTGAAGGACTAACCAGCGGGGGGGCGGGCAATGAGCAGTTCTTC; CDR3 protein: CASSEGLTSGGAGNEQFF
D gene: TRBD1; clone size: .; V gene: TRBV7-2; J gene: TRBJ2-7; CDR3 DNA: TGTGCCAGCAGCCCGAGACAGGGTTACTACGAGCAGTACTTC; CDR3 protein: CASSPRQGYYEQYF
D gene: TRBD1; clone size: once; V gene: TRBV4-1; J gene: TRBJ2-2; CDR3 DNA: TGCGCCAGCAGGTACCTAACACCGGGACAGGGGAGTACCGGGGAGCTGTTTTTT; CDR3 protein: CASRYLTPGQGSTGELFF
D gene: .; clone size: .; V gene: TRBV9; J gene: TRBJ1-2; CDR3 DNA: TGTGCCAGCAGCGCCTCGACACTTAACTATGGCTACACCTTC; CDR3 protein: CASSASTLNYGYTF
D gene: TRBD1; clone size: .; V gene: TRBV6-1; J gene: TRBJ2-7; CDR3 DNA: TGTGCCAGCAGTGACCAGACAGGGCCCCCAAGGGAGCAGTACTTC; CDR3 protein: CASSDQTGPPREQYF